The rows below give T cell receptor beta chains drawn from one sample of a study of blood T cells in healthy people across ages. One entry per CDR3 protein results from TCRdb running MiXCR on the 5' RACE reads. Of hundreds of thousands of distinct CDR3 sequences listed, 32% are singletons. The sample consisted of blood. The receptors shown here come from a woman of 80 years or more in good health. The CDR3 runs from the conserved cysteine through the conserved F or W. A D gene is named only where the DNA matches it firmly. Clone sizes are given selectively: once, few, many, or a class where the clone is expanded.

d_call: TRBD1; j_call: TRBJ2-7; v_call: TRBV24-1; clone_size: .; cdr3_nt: TGTGCCACCAGTGATTTATTTGTGGGACAGGGAGGCTACGAGCAGTACTTC; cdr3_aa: CATSDLFVGQGGYEQYF
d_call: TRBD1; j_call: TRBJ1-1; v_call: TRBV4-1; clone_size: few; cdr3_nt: TGCGCCAGCAGCCAAGACCCGAGCAGGGGGCAAGGGAACACTGAAGCTTTCTTT; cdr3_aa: CASSQDPSRGQGNTEAFF
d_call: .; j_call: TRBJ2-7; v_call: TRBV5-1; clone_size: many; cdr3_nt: TGCGCCAGCAGCTTATACCCCGGGGGACCCTACGAGCAGTACTTC; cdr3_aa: CASSLYPGGPYEQYF
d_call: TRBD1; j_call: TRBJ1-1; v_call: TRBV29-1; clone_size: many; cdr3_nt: TGCAGCGTTGCTTATCGGACAGGGTTCGAAGCTTTCTTT; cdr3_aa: CSVAYRTGFEAFF
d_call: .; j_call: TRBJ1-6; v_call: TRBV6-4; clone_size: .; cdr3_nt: TGTGCCAGCAGTGAAACGAGTAATTCACCCCTCCACTTT; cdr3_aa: CASSETSNSPLHF
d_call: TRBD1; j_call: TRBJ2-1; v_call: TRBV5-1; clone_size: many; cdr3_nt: TGCGCCAGCAGCCTCCGGGACAGGGGCGTTGAGCAGTTCTTC; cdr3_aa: CASSLRDRGVEQFF
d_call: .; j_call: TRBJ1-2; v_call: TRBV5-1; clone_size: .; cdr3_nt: TGCGCCAGCAGCCCCCCCCCGACAGTCTATGGCTACACCTTC; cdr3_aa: CASSPPPTVYGYTF
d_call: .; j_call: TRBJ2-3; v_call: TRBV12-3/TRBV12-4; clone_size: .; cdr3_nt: TGTGCCAGCAGTTTAGCGAAGATAGCGGTGGGCACAGATGCGCAGTATTTC; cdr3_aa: CASSLAKIAVGTDAQYF
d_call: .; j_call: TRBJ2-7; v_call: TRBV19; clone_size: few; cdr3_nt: TGTGCCAGTTCCCCCCCTGGTCAGGACTACGAGCAGTACTTC; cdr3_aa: CASSPPGQDYEQYF
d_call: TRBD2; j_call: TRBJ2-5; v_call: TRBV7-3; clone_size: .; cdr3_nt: TGTGCCAGCAGCCCCCAGACTAGCGGGAGGTCGGAGACCCAGTACTTC; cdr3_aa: CASSPQTSGRSETQYF
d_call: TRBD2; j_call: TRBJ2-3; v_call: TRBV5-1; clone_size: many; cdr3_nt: TGTGCCAGCAGCTTAGGACTAGCGGGGGGAGATACGCAGTATTTT; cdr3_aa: CASSLGLAGGDTQYF
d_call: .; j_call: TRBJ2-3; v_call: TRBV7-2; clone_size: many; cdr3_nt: TGTGCCAGCAGCCTGTGGACTGGGGATACGCAGTATTTT; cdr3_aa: CASSLWTGDTQYF
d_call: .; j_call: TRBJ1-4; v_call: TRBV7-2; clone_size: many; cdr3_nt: TGTGCCAGCAGCTCCCTCCGCCAGGCAACTAATGAAAAACTGTTTTTT; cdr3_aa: CASSSLRQATNEKLFF
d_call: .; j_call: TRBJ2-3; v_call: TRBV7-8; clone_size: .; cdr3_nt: TGTGCCAGCAGCGACCTACGACAAGGGTTGGCAGATACGCAGTATTTT; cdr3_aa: CASSDLRQGLADTQYF
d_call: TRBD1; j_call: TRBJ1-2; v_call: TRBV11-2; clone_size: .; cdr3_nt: TGTGCCAGCAGCCCGCGGACAGGTTACTATGGCTACACCTTC; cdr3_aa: CASSPRTGYYGYTF
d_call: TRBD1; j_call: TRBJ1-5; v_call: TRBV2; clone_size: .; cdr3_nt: TGTGCCAGCAGCGACGACAGGGGGCTAGGTCAGCCCCAGCATTTT; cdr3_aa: CASSDDRGLGQPQHF
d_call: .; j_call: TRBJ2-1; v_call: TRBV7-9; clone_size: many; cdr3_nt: TGTGCCAGCAGCTTAGCGGGGGGTTCTCCCTTCTCCTACAATGAGCAGTTCTTC; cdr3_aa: CASSLAGGSPFSYNEQFF
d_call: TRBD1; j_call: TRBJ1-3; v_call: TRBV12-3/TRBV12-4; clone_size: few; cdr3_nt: TGTGCCAGCAGTCGTGCCCGGGGGGACAGATTGCGTGGAAACACCATATATTTT; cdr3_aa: CASSRARGDRLRGNTIYF